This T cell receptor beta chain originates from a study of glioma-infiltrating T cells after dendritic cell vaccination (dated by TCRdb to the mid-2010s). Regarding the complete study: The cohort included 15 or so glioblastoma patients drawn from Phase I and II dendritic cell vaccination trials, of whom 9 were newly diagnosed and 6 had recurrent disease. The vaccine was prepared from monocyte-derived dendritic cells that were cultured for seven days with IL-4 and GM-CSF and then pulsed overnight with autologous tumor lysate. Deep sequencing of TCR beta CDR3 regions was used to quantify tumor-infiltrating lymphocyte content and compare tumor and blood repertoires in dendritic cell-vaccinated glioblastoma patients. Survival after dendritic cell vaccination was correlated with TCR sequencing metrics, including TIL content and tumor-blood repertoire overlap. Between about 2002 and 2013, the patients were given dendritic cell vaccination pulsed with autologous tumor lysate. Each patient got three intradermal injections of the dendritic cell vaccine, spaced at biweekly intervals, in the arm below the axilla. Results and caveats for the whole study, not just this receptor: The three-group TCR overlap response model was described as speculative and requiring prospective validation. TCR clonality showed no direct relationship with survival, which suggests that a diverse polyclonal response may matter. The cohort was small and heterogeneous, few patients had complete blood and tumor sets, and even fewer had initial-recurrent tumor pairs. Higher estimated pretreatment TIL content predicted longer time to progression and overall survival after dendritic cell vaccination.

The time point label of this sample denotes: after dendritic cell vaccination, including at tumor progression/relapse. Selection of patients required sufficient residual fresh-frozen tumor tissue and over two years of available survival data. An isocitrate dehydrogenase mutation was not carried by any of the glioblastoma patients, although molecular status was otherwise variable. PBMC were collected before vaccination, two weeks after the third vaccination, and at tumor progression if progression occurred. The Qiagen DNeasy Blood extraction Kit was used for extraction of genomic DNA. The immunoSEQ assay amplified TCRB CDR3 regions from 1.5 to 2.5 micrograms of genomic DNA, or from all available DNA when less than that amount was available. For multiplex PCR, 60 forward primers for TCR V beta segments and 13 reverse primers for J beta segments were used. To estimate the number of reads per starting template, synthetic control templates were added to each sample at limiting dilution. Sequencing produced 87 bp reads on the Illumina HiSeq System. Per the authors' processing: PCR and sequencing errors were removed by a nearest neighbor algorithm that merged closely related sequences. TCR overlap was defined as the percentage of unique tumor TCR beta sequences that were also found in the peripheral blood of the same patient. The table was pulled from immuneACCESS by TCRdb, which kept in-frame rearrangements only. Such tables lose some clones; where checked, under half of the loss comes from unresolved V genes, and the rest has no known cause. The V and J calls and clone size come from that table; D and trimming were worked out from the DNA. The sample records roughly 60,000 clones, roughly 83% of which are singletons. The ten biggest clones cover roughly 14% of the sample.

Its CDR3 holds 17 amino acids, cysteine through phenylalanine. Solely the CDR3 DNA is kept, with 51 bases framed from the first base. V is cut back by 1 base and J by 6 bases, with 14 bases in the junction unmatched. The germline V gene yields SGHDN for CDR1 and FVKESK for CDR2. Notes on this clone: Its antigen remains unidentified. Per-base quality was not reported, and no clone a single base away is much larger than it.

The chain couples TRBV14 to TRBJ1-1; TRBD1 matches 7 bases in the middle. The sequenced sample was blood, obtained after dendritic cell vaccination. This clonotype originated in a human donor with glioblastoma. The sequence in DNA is TGTGCCAGCAGCCAAGGACAGGGACGAAATATAGGTGCTGAAGCTTTCTTT. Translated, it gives CASSQGQGRNIGAEAFF.